The T cell receptor (beta chain) under discussion was sequenced for a study of regulatory T cells in long-lasting Graves disease. Study outcomes and limitations: TRBV28 was favored in persistent disease, as were TRBJ1-2 and TRBJ2-5. With 2,500 to 3,000 shared public clonotypes, persistent patients exceeded new patients, who shared about a thousand.

The time point: newly diagnosed GD, antithyroid drugs for less than 3 months. Construction of the TCR library relied on RNA isolated from PBMCs. Collection of peripheral blood (approximately 9 milliliters) was done using EDTA tubes. Trimming removed 6 bases at V and 0 bases at J, with 11 bases between. The CDR3 runs 15 residues. The V gene's germline CDR1 is MNHNS and CDR2 SASEGT. Library construction for TCR beta used iRepertoire HTBI primers and Arm-PCR of CDR3 regions. TCRdb reprocessed the multiplex PCR reads with MiXCR, giving one entry per CDR3 protein. The sample contains some 250,000 distinct CDR3 sequences, around a sixth of which appear only once. Of note for this clonotype: Its antigen remains unknown.

This sample also appeared in a second study, on T cells in Graves' hyperthyroidism and ophthalmopathy. Per that study: Appearing also in blood were most of the thyroid clonotypes expanded above 0.001.

This receptor was taken from a woman aged 25 to 39 with Graves disease. The rearrangement uses TRBV6-1 and TRBJ1-4; D unresolved. The sequencing here drew on peripheral blood mononuclear cells (PBMCs), taken at new diagnosis, from a patient treated with antithyroid drugs. CDR3: CASSLQLATNEKLFF. CDR3 bases: TGTGCCAGCAGCCTTCAACTTGCAACTAATGAAAAACTGTTTTTT.